This T cell receptor (beta chain) was recorded in a study of T cells in Graves' hyperthyroidism and ophthalmopathy. Deletions cut 1 base from V and 5 bases from J, with 12 bases between. Germline V gene lookup returns CDR1 LGHNA and CDR2 YNFKEQ. The CDR3 loop spans 15 amino acids. The sample holds many counts of this clonotype. TCR beta CDR3 region amplification was performed from RNA transcripts. HTBI primers were the set used in a first-round RT-PCR of the TCR CDR3. MiXCR, applied by TCRdb to the multiplex PCR reads, yields one record per CDR3 protein. The data show hundreds of thousands of distinct CDR3 sequences, 15% to 17% seen once.

The receptor was isolated from a woman under 30 with Graves' hyperthyroidism. This chain joins TRBV4-2 and TRBJ2-1; tentatively, D is TRBD2 (6 bases). The sequencing input was blood. CDR3 amino acids: CASSQVQRANNEQFF. Written as DNA, the CDR3 is TGTGCCAGCAGCCAAGTCCAGCGGGCCAACAATGAGCAGTTCTTC.